The 21 T cell receptor beta chains below come from one sample, sequenced in a study of cytomegalovirus exposure and HLA in healthy donors. PCR primers comprised 60 Vbeta and 13 Jbeta primers. Assay: immunoSEQ multiplex PCR; the TCRdb copy retains only in-frame clones and omits some. The table lists tens of thousands of clones, around 70% of them singletons. Material: PBMCs. Receptors were obtained from a man in his thirties or forties in good health and CMV-seronegative.

This sequence joins TRBV7-9 and TRBJ1-2; D is unclear. V was cut by 2 bases and J by 6 bases, with 10 bases left in between. The V gene's germline CDR1 is SEHNR and CDR2 FQNEAQ (reference sequence). This CDR3 is 13 amino acids long. DNA of the CDR3: TGTGCCAGCAGCTTACAAGCCGTCGATGGCTACACCTTC. This encodes CASSLQAVDGYTF.

The rearrangement uses TRBV14 and TRBJ2-1, with 11 bases fitting TRBD2. CDR1 SGHDN and CDR2 FVKESK come from the germline V gene. The junction had 4 bases not matched to a gene; V was cut back by 1 base and J by 5 bases. The CDR3 has 16 amino acids. The CDR3 is CASSQGASGGNNEQFF. In nucleotides, the CDR3 is TGTGCCAGCAGCCAAGGTGCTAGCGGGGGGAACAATGAGCAGTTCTTC.

This sequence joins TRBV2 and TRBJ1-5; the D is unclear. V was trimmed by 6 bases and J by 0 bases, leaving 9 bases between them. This CDR3 contains 14 residues. Germline V gene data show CDR1 as SNHLY and CDR2 as FYNNEI. CDR3 nucleotides: TGTGCCAGCAGACAGACCTATAGCAATCAGCCCCAGCATTTT. This codes for CASRQTYSNQPQHF.

This chain's CDR3 is CASSRPGQGNEKLFF. The CDR3 DNA is TGCGCCAGCAGCCGCCCGGGACAGGGAAATGAAAAACTGTTTTTT. V gene TRBV4-1 combines with J gene TRBJ1-4; 9 bases map to TRBD1. This CDR3 has 15 amino acids. The V gene's germline CDR1 is MGHRA and CDR2 YSYEKL. V dropped 4 bases and J dropped 5; count of bases not matched to a gene: 5.

The chain links TRBV5-1 to TRBJ1-1, with D tentatively TRBD1 (6 bases). The V gene lost 4 bases and the J gene lost 4 bases, with 17 bases spanning the gap. The CDR3 runs to 15 residues. Germline assignment: CDR1 SGHRS and CDR2 YFSETQ. The CDR3 sequence: CASSPRDLGGTEAFF. The CDR3 DNA reads TGCGCCAGCAGCCCCCGGGATTTAGGGGGCACTGAAGCTTTCTTT. Full variable domain (missing parts from reference TRBV5-1 and TRBJ1-1): KAGVTQTPRYLIKTRGQQVTLSCSPISGHRSVSWYQQTPGQGLQFLFEYFSETQRNKGNFPGRFSGRQFSNSRSEMNVSTLELGDSALYLCASSPRDLGGTEAFFGQGTRLTVV.

The V call is TRBV6-1, the J call TRBJ2-7; 16 nucleotides match TRBD2. Germline-derived CDR1 and CDR2 are MNHNS and SASEGT. The CDR3 consists of 15 residues. V trimming: 4 bases; J trimming: 5 bases; junction bases outside the gene matches: 2. CDR3 in amino acids: CASSGGTSGRDEQYF. In DNA form, the CDR3 reads TGTGCCAGCAGTGGGGGGACTAGCGGGAGGGACGAGCAGTACTTC.

This chain connects TRBV19 to TRBJ1-1; perhaps TRBD1 as D (6 bases). The CDR3 covers 15 residues. The V gene's germline CDR1 is LNHDA and CDR2 SQIVND (reference sequence). The V gene lost 6 bases and the J gene lost 3 bases, with 17 bases spanning the gap. CDR3 region: CASSDGGAQDTEAFF. For the CDR3, the DNA is TGTGCCAGTAGCGACGGGGGGGCTCAGGACACTGAAGCTTTCTTT.

The rearrangement uses TRBV6-5 and TRBJ2-1, with TRBD2 identical over 7 bases. The germline CDR1 and CDR2 sequences are MNHEY and SVGAGI. V dropped 7 bases and J dropped 2; count of bases not matched to a gene: 2. This CDR3 is built from 13 residues. Here the CDR3 reads CASKAGPYNEQFF. The CDR3 DNA sequence: TGTGCCAGCAAAGCGGGACCCTACAATGAGCAGTTCTTC.

The chain employs TRBV28 and TRBJ2-7; maybe TRBD1 (6 bases). Germline CDR1 and CDR2: MDHEN and SYDVKM. V shed 3 bases and J shed 0 bases, with 12 bases lying between them. The length of the CDR3 is 15 residues. CDR3 sequence (DNA): TGTGCCAGCAGTTTCTGGGTCAGGGGCTCCTACGAGCAGTACTTC. Residues: CASSFWVRGSYEQYF.

The chain recombines TRBV18 with TRBJ2-7, with D tentatively TRBD1 (6 bases). The CDR3 runs to 16 residues. CDR1 and CDR2 from the germline V gene are KGHSH and LQKENI. Trimming stripped 5 bases from V and 2 bases from J, with 19 bases between. CDR3 bases: TGTGCCAGCTCAGGTAGAAACCAGGGGCTCCCCTACGAGCAGTACTTC. It is translated as CASSGRNQGLPYEQYF.

The V call is TRBV27, the J call TRBJ2-1, with TRBD2 matching over 8 bases. CDR1 is MNHEY and CDR2 is SMNVEV in the germline V gene (reference sequence). The CDR3 runs 18 residues. V trimming: 4 bases; J trimming: 6 bases; junction bases outside the gene matches: 17. CDR3 protein: CASSSGGGWVGGRNEQFF. CDR3 nucleotide sequence: TGTGCCAGCAGTTCGGGGGGGGGTTGGGTTGGGGGGCGCAATGAGCAGTTCTTC.

The chain carries TRBV7-8 and TRBJ1-2; D gene ambiguous. The V gene lost 10 bases and the J gene lost 3 bases, with 6 bases spanning the gap. The germline V gene encodes CDR1 SGHVS and CDR2 FQNEAQ. The CDR3 runs 10 residues. The DNA of the CDR3 is TGTGCCACAGGCGACTATGGCTACACCTTC. Amino acids: CATGDYGYTF.

This chain joins TRBV7-8 and TRBJ1-4; 7 nucleotides align to TRBD1. This CDR3 is 14 amino acids long. Per germline, CDR1 SGHVS and CDR2 FQNEAQ. V lost 1 base, J lost 8 bases, and 4 bases stayed unmatched. This CDR3 reads CASSLDRGGEKLFF. The DNA of the CDR3 is TGTGCCAGCAGCTTAGACAGGGGTGGAGAAAAACTGTTTTTT.

The gene calls are TRBV27 and TRBJ2-1; 10 bases map to TRBD2. J gave up 7 bases and V 5 bases, and 23 bases lay outside the gene matches. Germline V lookup: CDR1 MNHEY, CDR2 SMNVEV (reference sequence). There are 20 residues in the CDR3. The CDR3 nucleotides read TGTGCCAGCAGTAACAGGGAGCCCAGGGTCCTAGCGGGAGCGGGGAATGAGCAGTTCTTC. This encodes CASSNREPRVLAGAGNEQFF.

This chain links TRBV7-3 with TRBJ1-5; TRBD1 agrees at 11 bases. Looked up from germline, CDR1 is SGHTA and CDR2 is FQGTGA. The CDR3 runs 21 residues. The ends lost 1 base at V and 3 bases at J; junction bases unmatched: 17. The CDR3 protein is CASSLICLRDRGWRINQPQHF. The CDR3 DNA is TGTGCCAGCAGCTTAATTTGTCTCCGGGACAGGGGGTGGAGGATCAATCAGCCCCAGCATTTT.

The genes are TRBV27 and TRBJ2-3, with 9 bases matching TRBD2. After removal of 6 bases from V and 0 bases from J, the junction contained 4 bases not matched to a gene. This CDR3 has 15 residues. Germline assignment: CDR1 MNHEY and CDR2 SMNVEV (reference sequence). DNA of the CDR3: TGTGCCAGCAGCGCGGGACTAGCTAGCACAGATACGCAGTATTTT. Its translation: CASSAGLASTDTQYF.

The chain joins TRBV27 to TRBJ1-1; TRBD1 might be the D (5 bases). CDR1 is MNHEY, CDR2 SMNVEV, per germline (reference sequence). The length of the CDR3 is 13 residues. Trimming stripped 8 bases from V and 5 bases from J, with 15 bases between. As DNA, the CDR3 is TGTGCCAGCGGCTGGGTGGGGGGGACTGAAGCTTTCTTT. Translating gives CASGWVGGTEAFF.

This clone was found many times. This chain uses TRBV14 with TRBJ2-3; D possibly corresponds to TRBD2 (6 bases). Germline-derived CDR1 and CDR2 are SGHDN and FVKESK. CDR3 length: 14 residues. V shed 1 base and J shed 14 bases, with 19 bases lying between them. The CDR3 spells CASSQVVAEGPLYF. In nucleotides, the CDR3 is TGTGCCAGCAGCCAAGTTGTAGCGGAAGGGCCCCTGTATTTT.

CDR3 sequence (DNA): TGTGCCAGCAGCTCAGGGACTAGCGGGACCCTGTGGAATGAGCAGTTCTTC. It codes for CASSSGTSGTLWNEQFF. The chain recombines TRBV9 with TRBJ2-1; 13 nucleotides agree with TRBD2. This CDR3 has 17 amino acids. Looked up from germline, CDR1 is SGDLS and CDR2 is YYNGEE. Trimming at V came to 4 bases and at J to 7 bases, leaving 11 bases not matched to a gene.

This chain links TRBV15 with TRBJ2-5; D not resolved. The J call may be incorrect, as the DNA end agrees better with TRBJ2-7. This CDR3 is built from 12 residues. Germline CDR1 is LNHNV and CDR2 is YYDKDF (reference sequence). Written as DNA, the CDR3 is TGTGCCACCAGCAGACTCCCGCACGAGCAGTACTTC. It encodes CATSRLPHEQYF.

The rearrangement links TRBV7-7 to TRBJ2-7; 7 bases are shared with TRBD1. The V gene's germline CDR1 is SSHAT and CDR2 FNYEAQ (reference sequence). The length of the CDR3 is 14 residues. Losses at the gene ends were 5 bases for V and 0 bases for J; bases not matched to a gene: 4. CDR3 residues: CASSPGDSSYEQYF. CDR3 in DNA: TGTGCCAGCAGCCCCGGGGACAGCTCCTACGAGCAGTACTTC.